A single sample is the source of the 28 T cell receptor beta chains below, sequenced in a study of T cells expressing NK-cell markers. TCRdb re-called the 5' RACE reads and gives one entry per CDR3 protein, without DNA. This table lists around 550,000 distinct CDR3 sequences. Sequences were obtained from blood T cells: a sorted CD56 or NKG2C T cell subset, CD4+ or CD8+ T cells, or bulk PBMC T cells (not recorded which). The receptors originated from a man between 18 and 35 years old in good health.

V is TRBV5-1 and J is TRBJ2-5; absent DNA, TCRdb's TRBD1 call cannot be checked. The V gene's germline CDR1 is SGHRS and CDR2 YFSETQ. This CDR3 is built from 15 residues. CDR3 in amino acids: CASSFRQGARETQYF. Supplemented by reference TRBV5-1 and TRBJ2-5, the full variable domain reads KAGVTQTPRYLIKTRGQQVTLSCSPISGHRSVSWYQQTPGQGLQFLFEYFSETQRNKGNFPGRFSGRQFSNSRSEMNVSTLELGDSALYLCASSFRQGARETQYFGPGTRLLVL.

The V call is TRBV11-1, the J call TRBJ2-7; the D gene TCRdb calls, TRBD1, cannot be checked with no DNA. CDR1 SGHAT and CDR2 FQDESV come from the germline V gene (reference sequence). CDR3 length equals 14 residues. The CDR3: CASSFSRGAYEQYF.

V gene TRBV5-6 combines with J gene TRBJ2-1; no DNA is available, so the TRBD2 call from TCRdb remains unchecked. This CDR3 has 15 amino acids. CDR1 and CDR2 (germline): SGHDT, YYEEEE. The CDR3 loop is CASSSGLRDYNEQFF. Based on the CDR3 plus reference TRBV5-6 and TRBJ2-1, the full variable domain is DAGVTQSPTHLIKTRGQQVTLRCSPKSGHDTVSWYQQALGQGPQFIFQYYEEEERQRGNFPDRFSGHQFPNYSSELNVNALLLGDSALYLCASSSGLRDYNEQFFGPGTRLTVL.

V and J are TRBV3-1 and TRBJ2-2; TCRdb names TRBD1, which stays unverified in the absence of DNA. This CDR3 has 16 amino acids. Germline-derived CDR1 and CDR2 are LGHDT and YNNKEL (reference sequence). This CDR3 is CASSQQGPGFPGELFF. Full variable domain (remainder filled in from reference TRBV3-1 and TRBJ2-2): DTAVSQTPKYLVTQMGNDKSIKCEQNLGHDTMYWYKQDSKKFLKIMFSYNNKELIINETVPNRFSPKSPDKAHLNLHINSLELGDSAVYFCASSQQGPGFPGELFFGEGSRLTVL.

The chain recombines TRBV7-2 with TRBJ2-3; TCRdb proposes TRBD2, but this gene call is untestable without DNA. The CDR3 is 15 residues long. CDR1 is SGHTA, CDR2 FQGNSA, per germline. This CDR3 reads CASSMGLAGVYTQYF.

The rearrangement links TRBV5-5 to TRBJ1-3; the D call of TRBD1 rests on TCRdb alone, since no DNA is present to check it. This CDR3 spans 15 amino acids. Germline lookup yields CDR1 SGHKS and CDR2 YYEKEE (reference sequence). The CDR3 loop reads CASSVGTVDGNTIYF.

The rearrangement uses TRBV7-9 and TRBJ1-2; TCRdb indicates TRBD1, and absent DNA this call remains unverified. Germline CDR1 SEHNR, CDR2 FQNEAQ (reference sequence). CDR3 size: 16 residues. The CDR3: CASSLGGTEINYGYTF.

The chain combines TRBV28 with TRBJ1-2. Germline assignment: CDR1 MDHEN and CDR2 SYDVKM. This CDR3 is 13 amino acids long. The CDR3 is CASSYRQNYGYTF.

J is TRBJ2-1 and V is TRBV15; TCRdb gives TRBD2 as the D gene, but with no DNA this cannot be confirmed. The germline V gene encodes CDR1 LNHNV and CDR2 YYDKDF (reference sequence). The CDR3 covers 19 residues. CDR3 sequence reads: CATSRDPPKNGRVFDEQFF.

J is TRBJ1-2 and V is TRBV6-1. The germline V gene encodes CDR1 MNHNS and CDR2 SASEGT. This CDR3 contains 11 residues. This CDR3 reads CASSKGQGYTF.

The genes are TRBV5-5 and TRBJ2-5; TCRdb's D call, TRBD2, is unchecked because there is no DNA. The CDR3 has 15 residues. In germline, CDR1 is SGHKS, CDR2 YYEKEE (reference sequence). The CDR3 reads CASSSTSGGQETQYF.

The genes are TRBV20-1 and TRBJ2-3; TCRdb outputs TRBD1, but without DNA this stays unchecked. This CDR3 is 15 amino acids long. Per the germline V gene, CDR1 is DFQATT and CDR2 is SNEGSKA (reference sequence). CDR3 region: CSATWGSEVPDTQYF.

The chain has TRBV7-9 and TRBJ2-4; TCRdb picks TRBD1, but there is no DNA to check that call. The CDR3 totals 13 residues. Germline V gives CDR1 SEHNR, CDR2 FQNEAQ (reference sequence). CDR3 protein: CASSYTGGSIQYF.

This rearrangement joins TRBV12-3 or TRBV12-4 to TRBJ1-1; TCRdb returns TRBD1, unconfirmable since there is no DNA. CDR3 length: 18 amino acids. CDR3 protein: CASSFANRGRGMNTEAFF.

This sequence joins TRBV18 and TRBJ2-7. Per germline, CDR1 KGHSH and CDR2 LQKENI. The CDR3 loop spans 14 amino acids. CDR3 region: CASSPSLGNYEQYF.

V and J are TRBV20-1 and TRBJ2-7; TCRdb gives TRBD1 as the D gene, but with no DNA this cannot be confirmed. The length of the CDR3 is 13 residues. Germline assignment: CDR1 DFQATT and CDR2 SNEGSKA (reference sequence). The CDR3 is CSARPPGSYEQYF.

This chain links TRBV29-1 with TRBJ2-3; TCRdb returns TRBD2, unconfirmable since there is no DNA. Germline V CDR1 and CDR2: SQVTM, ANQGSEA. The CDR3 consists of 13 residues. CDR3: CSVERGGPDTQYF.

V is TRBV15 and J is TRBJ1-3. Germline V gives CDR1 LNHNV, CDR2 YYDKDF (reference sequence). The CDR3 length is 15 residues. The CDR3 loop is CATSRDGRYGNTIYF.

The chain joins TRBV10-3 to TRBJ2-3. CDR1 is ENHRY, CDR2 SYGVKD, per germline. This CDR3 comprises 13 residues. CDR3 in amino acids: CAITRDIRDTQYF.

The rearrangement uses TRBV12-3 or TRBV12-4 and TRBJ2-2; no DNA is available, so the TRBD1 call from TCRdb remains unchecked. This CDR3 region has 14 residues. The CDR3 spells CASSFGQGAGELFF.

The chain joins TRBV4-1 to TRBJ2-3. Germline V gene sequence: CDR1 MGHRA, CDR2 YSYEKL. The CDR3 extends over 14 amino acids. CDR3: CASSRFFVLDTQYF.

V usage is TRBV5-1 and J usage is TRBJ2-2; no DNA is available, so the TRBD2 call from TCRdb remains unchecked. In germline, CDR1 is SGHRS, CDR2 YFSETQ. The CDR3 runs to 14 residues. CDR3 loop: CASSTTRGDLELFF. Full variable domain (rest looked up from reference TRBV5-1 and TRBJ2-2): KAGVTQTPRYLIKTRGQQVTLSCSPISGHRSVSWYQQTPGQGLQFLFEYFSETQRNKGNFPGRFSGRQFSNSRSEMNVSTLELGDSALYLCASSTTRGDLELFFGEGSRLTVL.

Here the CDR3 reads CASSVQGAYTDTQYF. The chain couples TRBV25-1 to TRBJ2-3; TCRdb designates TRBD1, a call that cannot be tested without DNA. This CDR3 region has 15 residues. The germline CDR1 and CDR2 sequences are MGHDK and SYGVNS.

This chain uses TRBV28 with TRBJ2-7; TCRdb designates TRBD1, a call that cannot be tested without DNA. CDR3 length equals 16 residues. Germline V gene sequence: CDR1 MDHEN, CDR2 SYDVKM. The CDR3 sequence is CASSLWGDRGGYEQYF.

This chain links TRBV20-1 with TRBJ2-5; TCRdb's D gene call, TRBD1, goes unchecked for lack of DNA. Looked up from germline, CDR1 is DFQATT and CDR2 is SNEGSKA (reference sequence). There are 15 residues in the CDR3. CDR3: CSAGQGVLGEETQYF.

V gene TRBV7-8 combines with J gene TRBJ2-2; TCRdb calls TRBD1, which cannot be checked without DNA. Looked up from germline, CDR1 is SGHVS and CDR2 is FQNEAQ. The CDR3 runs 14 residues. The CDR3 here is CASRYRGGTGELFF.

V gene TRBV6-2 or TRBV6-3 combines with J gene TRBJ2-5; TCRdb calls TRBD1, which cannot be checked without DNA. The CDR3 consists of 14 residues. Germline V gene sequence: CDR1 MNHEY, CDR2 SVGEGT. The CDR3 is CASSSTGNPETQYF.

V is TRBV24-1 and J is TRBJ2-2. This CDR3 contains 14 residues. Germline CDR1 KGHDR, CDR2 SFDVKD. CDR3 region: CATSEPWNTGELFF.